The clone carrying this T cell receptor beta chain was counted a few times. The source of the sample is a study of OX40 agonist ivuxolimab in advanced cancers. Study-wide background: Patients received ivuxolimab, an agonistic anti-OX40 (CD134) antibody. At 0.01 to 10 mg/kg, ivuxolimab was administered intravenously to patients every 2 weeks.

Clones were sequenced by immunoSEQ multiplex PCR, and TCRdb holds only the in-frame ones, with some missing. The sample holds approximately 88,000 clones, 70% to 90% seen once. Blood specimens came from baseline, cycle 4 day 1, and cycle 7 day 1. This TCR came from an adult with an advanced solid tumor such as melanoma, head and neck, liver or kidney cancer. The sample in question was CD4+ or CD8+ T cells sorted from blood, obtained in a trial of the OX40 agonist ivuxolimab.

CDR3 coding DNA: TGTGCCAGCAGCCAGGGACAGGGGAACACTGAAGCTTTCTTT. The encoded protein is CASSQGQGNTEAFF. This sequence joins TRBV7-9 and TRBJ1-1; 9 bases map to TRBD1. V dropped 5 bases and J dropped 1; count of bases not matched to a gene: 2. CDR3 length: 14 amino acids. CDR1 SEHNR and CDR2 FQNEAQ come from the germline V gene (reference sequence).